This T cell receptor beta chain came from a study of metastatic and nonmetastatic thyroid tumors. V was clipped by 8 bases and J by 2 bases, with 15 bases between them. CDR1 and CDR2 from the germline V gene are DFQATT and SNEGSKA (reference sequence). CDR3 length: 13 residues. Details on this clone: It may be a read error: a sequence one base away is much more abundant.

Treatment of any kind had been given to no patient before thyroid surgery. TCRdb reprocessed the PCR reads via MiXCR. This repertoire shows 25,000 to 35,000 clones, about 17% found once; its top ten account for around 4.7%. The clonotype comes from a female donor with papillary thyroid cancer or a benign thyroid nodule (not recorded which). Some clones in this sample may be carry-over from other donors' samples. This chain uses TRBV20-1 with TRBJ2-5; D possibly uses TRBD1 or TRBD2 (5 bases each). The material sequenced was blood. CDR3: CSSLGADQETQYF. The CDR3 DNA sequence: TGCAGTTCTCTCGGGGCTGATCAAGAGACCCAGTACTTC.